The text below deals with one TCR beta chain. No cognate antigen has been identified for it. No base-level quality is on record; no much larger clone is a single base apart. The donors were 40 or so Caucasian individuals from Russia, aged roughly 6 to 100 years, who were systemically healthy. Each donor gave 8 to 10 milliliters of peripheral blood, drawn into EDTA-treated Vacutainer tubes. PBMCs were isolated by Ficoll-Paque density-gradient centrifugation, with at least 6 million obtained per sample. Total RNA, at least 6 micrograms per sample, was extracted from PBMCs with Trizol reagent. The percentages of naive CD45RAhigh/CD27high T cells were determined by flow cytometry on a PBMC aliquot from every donor. These data originate in a study of blood T cells in healthy people across ages (dated by TCRdb to about 2015). Regarding the complete study: In model experiments, roughly one uniquely barcoded TCR beta cDNA molecule per two T cells was captured by template switching. The donors were split into four age groups: young (average around 15 years), middle-aged (roughly 39), aged (roughly 68) and long-lived (over 80). Using the same blood draw, the study looked at two additional independent replicas of 1 million unique cDNA reads for two donors, one aged 18 to 29 and the other aged 80 or older. To avoid experimental bias, donors of different ages were distributed randomly across sequencing lanes. The study measured age-related changes in TCR beta repertoire diversity using deep sequencing normalized with unique cDNA molecular identifiers. Overall study outcomes, separate from this receptor: Estimates of total diversity based on one million sequenced T cells were regarded as lower bounds and as underestimates. Donor CMV infection status was unknown, potentially confounding age-related changes in expanded clonotypes. Compared with the aged group, more naive CD4+ T cells, fewer expanded clones and increased TCR diversity were shown by the long-lived group, suggesting age selection. As age increased, observed TCR beta diversity per million T cells dropped in a roughly linear way, and a significant reduction was already evident by age about 40. Observed TCR beta diversity correlated strongly with the percentage of naive T cells measured by flow cytometry. Because profiling used bulk unsorted PBMCs, naive and antigen-experienced compartments could not be compared conclusively.

Libraries were prepared through 5' RACE. Sequencing took place on an Illumina HiSeq 2500. The second PCR ran for roughly 7 to 12 cycles and used a J-beta primer mix along with a sample-barcoded 5' primer. Each TCR beta cDNA molecule received a unique molecular identifier from a template-switch 5' adaptor carrying 12 random nucleotides. Each sample yielded at least 3 million CDR3-containing paired-end reads. First-strand cDNA was synthesized from all RNA with the Mint cDNA synthesis kit, primed by a TRBC-specific oligonucleotide. All cDNA was treated with uracil-DNA glycosylase and then went through a first 18-cycle PCR with the universal primers M1SS and BC2_uni_R. The published analysis was carried out like this. Each sample was normalized by randomly selecting 1 million high-quality reads, each carrying a distinct molecular identifier. Instead of being binned into consensus sequences, reads with shared molecular identifiers were discarded. CDR3 identification, clonotype clustering and error correction used MiTCR with a Q25 quality threshold and the strictest error-elimination algorithm. Lower-bound total TCR beta diversity was estimated with a nonparametric unseen species model using Euler transformation. The public reads were quality trimmed at Q25 with fastp and then assembled into clones with MiXCR by TCRdb, keeping productive beta chains. Rows are unified per CDR3 protein, each entry keeping the most common DNA and genes. TCRdb assigned the V and J calls; the authors' analysis was not used. This sample is represented by approximately 940,000 distinct CDR3 sequences; roughly 48% of them were singletons. In total, the top ten clones hold roughly 13% of the sample.

Taken from cysteine to phenylalanine, the CDR3 has 13 residues. The sequence is cut down to CDR3 DNA, 39 bases in frame from base 1. In the germline V gene, CDR1 corresponds to SGHAT and CDR2 to FQNNGV. Trimming at the junction amounts to 2 bases on V and 8 bases on J, and the germline ends lie 10 bases apart. Sequencing used blood. This TCR came from a man aged 25-40 years in good health. Recombination linked TRBV11-2 to TRBJ2-1; too little of a D gene remains to name it. The sequence in DNA is TGTGCCAGCAGCTTAAACATACCTGATGAGCAGTTCTTC. It is translated as CASSLNIPDEQFF.